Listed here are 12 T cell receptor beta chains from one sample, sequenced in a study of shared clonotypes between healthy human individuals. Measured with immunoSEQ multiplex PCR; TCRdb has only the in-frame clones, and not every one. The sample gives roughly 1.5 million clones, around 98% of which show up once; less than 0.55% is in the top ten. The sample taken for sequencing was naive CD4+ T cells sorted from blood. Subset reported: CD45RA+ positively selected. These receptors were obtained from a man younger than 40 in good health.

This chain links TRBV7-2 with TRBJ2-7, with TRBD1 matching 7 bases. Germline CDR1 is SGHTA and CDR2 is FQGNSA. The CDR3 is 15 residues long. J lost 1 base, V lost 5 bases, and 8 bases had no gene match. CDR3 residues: CASSAYRGSSYEQYF. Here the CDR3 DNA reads TGTGCCAGCAGCGCATACAGGGGATCGTCCTACGAGCAGTACTTC.

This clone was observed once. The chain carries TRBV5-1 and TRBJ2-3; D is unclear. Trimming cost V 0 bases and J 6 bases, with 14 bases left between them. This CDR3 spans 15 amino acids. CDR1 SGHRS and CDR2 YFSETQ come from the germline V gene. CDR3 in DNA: TGCGCCAGCAGCTTGGACGGCAGGCTGGGGGATACGCAGTATTTT. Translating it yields CASSLDGRLGDTQYF.

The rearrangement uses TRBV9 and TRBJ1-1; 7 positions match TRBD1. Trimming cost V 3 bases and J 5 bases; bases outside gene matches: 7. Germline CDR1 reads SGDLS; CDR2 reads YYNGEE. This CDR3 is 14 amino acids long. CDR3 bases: TGTGCCAGCAGCGGAGGGGGCATGCGGACTGAAGCTTTCTTT. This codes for CASSGGGMRTEAFF. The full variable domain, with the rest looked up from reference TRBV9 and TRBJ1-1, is DSGVTQTPKHLITATGQRVTLRCSPRSGDLSVYWYQQSLDQGLQFLIQYYNGEERAKGNILERFSAQQFPDLHSELNLSSLELGDSALYFCASSGGGMRTEAFFGQGTRLTVV.

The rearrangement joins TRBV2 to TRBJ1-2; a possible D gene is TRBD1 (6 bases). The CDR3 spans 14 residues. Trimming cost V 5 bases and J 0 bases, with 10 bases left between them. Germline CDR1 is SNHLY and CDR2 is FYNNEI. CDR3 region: CASSRTATNYGYTF. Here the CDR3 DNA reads TGTGCCAGCAGTAGGACAGCTACTAACTATGGCTACACCTTC. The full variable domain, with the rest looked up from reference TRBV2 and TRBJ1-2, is EPEVTQTPSHQVTQMGQEVILRCVPISNHLYFYWYRQILGQKVEFLVSFYNNEISEKSEIFDDQFSVERPDGSNFTLKIRSTKLEDSAMYFCASSRTATNYGYTFGSGTRLTVV.

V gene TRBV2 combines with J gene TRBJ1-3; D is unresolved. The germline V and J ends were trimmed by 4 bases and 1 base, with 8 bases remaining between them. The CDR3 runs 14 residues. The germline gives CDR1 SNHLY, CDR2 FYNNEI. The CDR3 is CASSAGESGNTIYF. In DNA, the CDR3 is TGTGCCAGCAGTGCGGGCGAATCTGGAAACACCATATATTTT.

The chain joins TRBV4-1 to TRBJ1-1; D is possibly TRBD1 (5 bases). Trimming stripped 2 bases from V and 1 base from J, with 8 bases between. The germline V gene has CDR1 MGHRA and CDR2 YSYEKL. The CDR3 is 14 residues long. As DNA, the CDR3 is TGCGCCAGCAGCCAACGGACACCGAACACTGAAGCTTTCTTT. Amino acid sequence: CASSQRTPNTEAFF.

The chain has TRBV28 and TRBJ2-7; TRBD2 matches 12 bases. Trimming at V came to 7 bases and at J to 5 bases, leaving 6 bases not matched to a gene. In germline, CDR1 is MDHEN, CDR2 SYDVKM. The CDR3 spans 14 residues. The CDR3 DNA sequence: TGTGCCAGCATCCGGACTAGCGGGGTCCACGAGCAGTACTTC. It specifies CASIRTSGVHEQYF.

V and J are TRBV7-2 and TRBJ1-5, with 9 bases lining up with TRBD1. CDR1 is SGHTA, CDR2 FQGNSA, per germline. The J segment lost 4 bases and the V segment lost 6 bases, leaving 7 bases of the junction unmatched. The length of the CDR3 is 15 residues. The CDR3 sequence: CASRPDRGGNQPQHF. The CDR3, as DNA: TGTGCCAGCAGACCCGACAGGGGGGGAAATCAGCCCCAGCATTTT. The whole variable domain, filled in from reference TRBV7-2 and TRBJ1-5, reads GAGVSQSPSNKVTEKGKDVELRCDPISGHTALYWYRQSLGQGLEFLIYFQGNSAPDKSGLPSDRFSAERTGGSVSTLTIQRTQQEDSAVYLCASRPDRGGNQPQHFGDGTRLSIL.

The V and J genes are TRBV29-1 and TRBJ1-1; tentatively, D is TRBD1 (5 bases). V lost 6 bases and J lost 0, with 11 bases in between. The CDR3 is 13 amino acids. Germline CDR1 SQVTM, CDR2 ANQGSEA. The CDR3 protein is CSVQGLMNTEAFF. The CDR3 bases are TGCAGCGTCCAGGGACTGATGAACACTGAAGCTTTCTTT.

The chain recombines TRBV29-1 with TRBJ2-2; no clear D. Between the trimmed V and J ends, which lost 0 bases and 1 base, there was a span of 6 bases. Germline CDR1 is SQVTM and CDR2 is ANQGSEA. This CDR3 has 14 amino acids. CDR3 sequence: CSVEDRRNTGELFF. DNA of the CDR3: TGCAGCGTTGAAGATCGCAGGAACACCGGGGAGCTGTTTTTT.

The CDR3 DNA follows: TGTGCCAGCAGTAGACAGATACTAGATACGCAGTATTTT. The encoded protein is CASSRQILDTQYF. The chain joins TRBV27 to TRBJ2-3, with D possibly TRBD1 on 5 matching bases. This CDR3 region has 13 residues. Trimming took off 5 bases at V and 5 bases at J, with 11 bases between the two ends. CDR1 and CDR2 (germline): MNHEY, SMNVEV (reference sequence).

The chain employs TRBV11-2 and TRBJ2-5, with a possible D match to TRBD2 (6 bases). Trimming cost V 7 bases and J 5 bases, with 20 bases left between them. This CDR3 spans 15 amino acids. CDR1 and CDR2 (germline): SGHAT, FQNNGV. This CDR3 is CASTPVGGLRETQYF. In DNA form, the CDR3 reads TGTGCCAGCACCCCTGTGGGAGGCCTACGCGAGACCCAGTACTTC.